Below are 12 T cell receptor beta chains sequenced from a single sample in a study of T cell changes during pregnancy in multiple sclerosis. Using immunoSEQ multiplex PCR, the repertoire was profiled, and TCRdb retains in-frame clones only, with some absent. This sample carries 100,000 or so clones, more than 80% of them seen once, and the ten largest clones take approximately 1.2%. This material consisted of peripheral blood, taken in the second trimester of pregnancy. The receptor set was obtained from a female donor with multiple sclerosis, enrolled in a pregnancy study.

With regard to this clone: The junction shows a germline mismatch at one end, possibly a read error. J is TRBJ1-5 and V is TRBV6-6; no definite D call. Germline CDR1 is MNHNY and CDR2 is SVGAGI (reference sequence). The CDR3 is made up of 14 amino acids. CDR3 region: CASSYTVSDQPQHF. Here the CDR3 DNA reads TGTGCCAGCAGTTACACGGTTAGCGATCAGCCCCAGCATTTT.

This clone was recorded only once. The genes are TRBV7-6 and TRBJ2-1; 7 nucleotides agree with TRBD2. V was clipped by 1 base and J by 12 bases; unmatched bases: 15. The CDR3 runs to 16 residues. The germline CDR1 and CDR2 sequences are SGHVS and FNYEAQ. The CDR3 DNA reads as TGTGCCAGCAGCTTAGAGGTCGGGAGGCCTTCTTTAAGGCAGTTCTTC. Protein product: CASSLEVGRPSLRQFF.

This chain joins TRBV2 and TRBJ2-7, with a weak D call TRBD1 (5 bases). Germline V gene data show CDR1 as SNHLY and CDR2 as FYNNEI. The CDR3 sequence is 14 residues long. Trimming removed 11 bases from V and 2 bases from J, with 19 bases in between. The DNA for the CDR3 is TGTGCCGGCAAAGTCGACAGCTCAGCCTACGAGCAGTACTTC. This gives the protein CAGKVDSSAYEQYF.

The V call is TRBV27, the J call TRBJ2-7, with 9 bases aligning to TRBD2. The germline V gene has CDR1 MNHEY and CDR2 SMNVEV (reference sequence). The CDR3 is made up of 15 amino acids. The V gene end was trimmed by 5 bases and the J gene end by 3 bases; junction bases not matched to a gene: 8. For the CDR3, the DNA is TGTGCCAGCAGTAGCGCCGGGACTAGCAGCTACGAGCAGTACTTC. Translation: CASSSAGTSSYEQYF.

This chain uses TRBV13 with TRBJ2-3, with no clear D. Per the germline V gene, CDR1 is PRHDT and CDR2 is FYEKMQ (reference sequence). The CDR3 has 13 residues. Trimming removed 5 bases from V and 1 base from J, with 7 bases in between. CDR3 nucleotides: TGTGCCAGCAGCCTACCGGGCACAGATACGCAGTATTTT. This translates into CASSLPGTDTQYF. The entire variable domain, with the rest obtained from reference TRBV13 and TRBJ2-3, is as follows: AAGVIQSPRHLIKEKRETATLKCYPIPRHDTVYWYQQGPGQDPQFLISFYEKMQSDKGSIPDRFSAQQFSDYHSELNMSSLELGDSALYFCASSLPGTDTQYFGPGTRLTVL.

As DNA, the CDR3 is TGTGCCTGGAGTCACGGGATAAATGAAAAACTGTTTTTT. This codes for CAWSHGINEKLFF. This chain joins TRBV30 and TRBJ1-4; no reliable D call. The germline gives CDR1 GTSNPN, CDR2 SVGIG (reference sequence). The CDR3 is 13 amino acids. The V end was cut by 2 bases, the J end by 5 bases, with 9 bases between.

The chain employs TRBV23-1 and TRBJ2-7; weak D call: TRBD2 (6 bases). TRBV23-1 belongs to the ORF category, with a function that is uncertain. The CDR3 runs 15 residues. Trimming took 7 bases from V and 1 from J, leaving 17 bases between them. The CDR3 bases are TGCGCCAGCATATTGCGGGGAAGGAATTCCTACGAGCAGTACTTC. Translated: CASILRGRNSYEQYF.

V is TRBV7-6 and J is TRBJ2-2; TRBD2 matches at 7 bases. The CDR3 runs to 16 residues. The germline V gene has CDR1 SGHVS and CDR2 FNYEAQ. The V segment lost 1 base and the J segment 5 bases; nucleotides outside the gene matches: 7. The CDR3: CASSLVEGGQTGELFF. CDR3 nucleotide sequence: TGTGCCAGCAGCTTAGTGGAGGGAGGGCAAACCGGGGAGCTGTTTTTT. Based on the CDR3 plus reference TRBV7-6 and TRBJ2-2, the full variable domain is GAGVSQSPRYKVTKRGQDVALRCDPISGHVSLYWYRQALGQGPEFLTYFNYEAQQDKSGLPNDRFSAERPEGSISTLTIQRTEQRDSAMYRCASSLVEGGQTGELFFGEGSRLTVL.

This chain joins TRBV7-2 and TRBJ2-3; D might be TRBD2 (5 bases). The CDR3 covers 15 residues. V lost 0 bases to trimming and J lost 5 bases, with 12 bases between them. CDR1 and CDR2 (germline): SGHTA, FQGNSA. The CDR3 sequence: CASSLALGLQDTQYF. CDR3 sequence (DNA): TGTGCCAGCAGCTTAGCTCTCGGACTCCAAGATACGCAGTATTTT.

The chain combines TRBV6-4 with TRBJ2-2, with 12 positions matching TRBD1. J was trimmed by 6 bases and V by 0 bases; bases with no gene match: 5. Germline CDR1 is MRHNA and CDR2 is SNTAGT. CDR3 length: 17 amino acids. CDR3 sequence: CASSDSGQGADPGELFF. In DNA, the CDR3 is TGTGCCAGCAGTGACTCGGGACAGGGGGCAGATCCCGGGGAGCTGTTTTTT.

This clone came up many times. For the CDR3, the DNA is TGCGCCAGCAGCCTTATTCCCGAGACAGCACACCGTAACTATGGCTACACCTTC. Protein: CASSLIPETAHRNYGYTF. The V call is TRBV5-1, the J call TRBJ1-2, with TRBD1 as a possible D gene (5 bases). The CDR3 has 18 residues. CDR1 is SGHRS and CDR2 is YFSETQ in the germline V gene. Trimming stripped 4 bases from V and 1 base from J, with 23 bases between.

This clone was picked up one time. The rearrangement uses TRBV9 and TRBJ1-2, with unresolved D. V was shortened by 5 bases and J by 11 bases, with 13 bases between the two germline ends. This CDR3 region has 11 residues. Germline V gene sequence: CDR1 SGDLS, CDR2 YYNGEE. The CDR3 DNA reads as TGTGCCAGCAGGGACCGTGCGGGATACACCTTC. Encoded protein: CASRDRAGYTF.